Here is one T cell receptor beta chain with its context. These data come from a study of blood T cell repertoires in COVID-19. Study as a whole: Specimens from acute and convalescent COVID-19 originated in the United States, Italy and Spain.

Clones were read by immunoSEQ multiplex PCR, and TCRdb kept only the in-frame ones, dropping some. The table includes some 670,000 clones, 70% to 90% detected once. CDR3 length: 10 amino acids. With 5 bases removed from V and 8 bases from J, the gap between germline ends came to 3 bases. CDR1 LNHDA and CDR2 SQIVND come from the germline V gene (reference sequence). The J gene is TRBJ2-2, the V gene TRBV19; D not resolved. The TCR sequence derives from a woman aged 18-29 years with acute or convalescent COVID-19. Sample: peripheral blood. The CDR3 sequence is CASSYGELFF. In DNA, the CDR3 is TGTGCCAGTAGTTATGGGGAGCTGTTTTTT.